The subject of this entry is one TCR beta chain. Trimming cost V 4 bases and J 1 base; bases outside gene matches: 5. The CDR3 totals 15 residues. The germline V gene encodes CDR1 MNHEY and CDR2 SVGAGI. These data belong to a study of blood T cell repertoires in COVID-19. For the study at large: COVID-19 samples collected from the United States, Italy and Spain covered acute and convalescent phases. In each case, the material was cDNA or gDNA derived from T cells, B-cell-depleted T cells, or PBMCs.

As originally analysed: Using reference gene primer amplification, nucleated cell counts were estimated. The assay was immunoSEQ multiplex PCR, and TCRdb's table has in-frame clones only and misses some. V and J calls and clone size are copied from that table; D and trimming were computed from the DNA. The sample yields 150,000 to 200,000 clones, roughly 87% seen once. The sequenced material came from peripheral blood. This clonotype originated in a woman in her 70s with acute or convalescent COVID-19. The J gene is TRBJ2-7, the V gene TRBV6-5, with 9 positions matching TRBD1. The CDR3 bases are TGTGCCAGCAGTTTTGAACAGGGGGCATCCTACGAGCAGTACTTC. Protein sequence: CASSFEQGASYEQYF.